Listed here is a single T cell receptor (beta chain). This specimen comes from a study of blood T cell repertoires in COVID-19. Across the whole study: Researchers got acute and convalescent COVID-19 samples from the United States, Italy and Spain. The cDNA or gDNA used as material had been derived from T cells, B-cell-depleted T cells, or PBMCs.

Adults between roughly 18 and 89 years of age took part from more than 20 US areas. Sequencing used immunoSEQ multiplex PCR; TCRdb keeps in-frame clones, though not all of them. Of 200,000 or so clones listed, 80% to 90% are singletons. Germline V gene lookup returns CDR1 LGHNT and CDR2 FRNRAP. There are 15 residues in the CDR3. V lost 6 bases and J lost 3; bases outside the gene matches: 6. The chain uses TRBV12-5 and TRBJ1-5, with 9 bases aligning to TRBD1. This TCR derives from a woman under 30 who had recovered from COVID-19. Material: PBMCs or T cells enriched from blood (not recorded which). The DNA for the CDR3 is TGTGCTAGTGGGGTTGGACAGGGGAACAATCAGCCCCAGCATTTT. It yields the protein CASGVGQGNNQPQHF. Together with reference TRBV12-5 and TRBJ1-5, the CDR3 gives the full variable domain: DARVTQTPRHKVTEMGQEVTMRCQPILGHNTVFWYRQTMMQGLELLAYFRNRAPLDDSGMPKDRFSAEMPDATLATLKIQPSEPRDSAVYFCASGVGQGNNQPQHFGDGTRLSIL.